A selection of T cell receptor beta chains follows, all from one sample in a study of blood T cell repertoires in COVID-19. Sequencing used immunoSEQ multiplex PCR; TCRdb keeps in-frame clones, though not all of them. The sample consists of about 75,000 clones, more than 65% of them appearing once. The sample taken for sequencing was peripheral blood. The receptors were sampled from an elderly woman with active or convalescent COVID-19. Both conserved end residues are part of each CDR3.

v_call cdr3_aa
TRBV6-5 CASSYGRGPNEKLFF
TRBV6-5 CASRDRADSPLHF
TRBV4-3 CASSQGRVNYGYTF
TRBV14 CASSPKPDSREAFF
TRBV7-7 CASSLDSGQPQHF
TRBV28 CASCRDRESGANVLTF
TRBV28 CASNPAGQPYEQYF
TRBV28 CASSFFLGQQETQYF
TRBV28 CASSEDRSYEQYF
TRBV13 CASSLEGQPGYEQYF
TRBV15 CATSISQFSEQFF
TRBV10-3 CAISGARYGYTF
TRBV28 CASRLRGGSEWITDTQYF
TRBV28 CASMTPRETQYF
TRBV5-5 CASSPTGSSYNEQFF
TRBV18 CASSPTDRGLGSPLHF
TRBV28 CASSPGTGYTGQYF
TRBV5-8 CASSRGDRENEQFF
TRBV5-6 CASSLAPATNEKLFF
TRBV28 CATTTHYGYTF
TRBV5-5 CASSLPGVGTEAFF
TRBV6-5 CASSTRQGMNTEAFF
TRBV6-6 CASGPAGAAPGNTIYF
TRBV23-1 CASSHRDRQNQPQHF
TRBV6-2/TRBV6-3 CASSYSTGNTEAFF
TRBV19 CASLPYPAGGYGYTF
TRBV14 CASSRTGDGLNEKLFF
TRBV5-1 CASSRGQGVSGYTF
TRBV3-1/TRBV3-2 CASSKDRDTEAFF
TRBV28 CASSFRSGGNQPQHF
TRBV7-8 CASSQSGQGVWVFF
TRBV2 CASSSRLARDQETQYF
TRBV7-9 CASSLWGTGGFEQYF
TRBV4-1 CASSQGTGAQPQHF
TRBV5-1 CASSLAATTRVLNTEAFF
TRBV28 CASSLRAANTGELFF
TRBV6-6 CASSYGRAEDTQYF
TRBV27 CASSPGVNTEAFF
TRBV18 CASGKLSGGADTQYF
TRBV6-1 CASSERAGAIKETQYF
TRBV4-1 CASSQAWLYEQYF
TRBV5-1 CASSSGQAQGGELFF
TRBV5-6 CASSFWIGANTGELFF
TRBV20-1 CSASTSGQLDEQFF
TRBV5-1 CASNTPSDWTGGRYEQYF